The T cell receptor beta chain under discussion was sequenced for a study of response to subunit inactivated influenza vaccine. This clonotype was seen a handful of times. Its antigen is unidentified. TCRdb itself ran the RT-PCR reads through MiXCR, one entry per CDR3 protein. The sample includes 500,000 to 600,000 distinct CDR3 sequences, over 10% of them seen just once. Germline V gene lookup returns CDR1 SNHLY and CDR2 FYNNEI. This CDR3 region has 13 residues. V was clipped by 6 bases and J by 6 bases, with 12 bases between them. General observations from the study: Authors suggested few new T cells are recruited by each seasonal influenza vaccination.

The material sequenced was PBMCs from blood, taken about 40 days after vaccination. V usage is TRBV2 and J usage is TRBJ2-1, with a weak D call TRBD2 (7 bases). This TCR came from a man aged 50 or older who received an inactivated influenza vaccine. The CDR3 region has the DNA TGTGCCAGCAGACAAGGGGGGGGCAATGAGCAGTTCTTC. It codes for CASRQGGGNEQFF.